This passage covers 23 T cell receptor beta chains from one sample sequenced in a study of blood T cell repertoires in COVID-19. The table came from immunoSEQ multiplex PCR; TCRdb's copy has only in-frame clones and leaves some out. The profile shows about 120,000 clones, about 79% of them singletons. The sample taken for sequencing was peripheral blood. These receptors were collected from a man in his forties with active or convalescent COVID-19.

J is TRBJ1-5 and V is TRBV3-1 (or the pseudogene TRBV3-2), with a possible D match to TRBD1 (5 bases). Trimming removed 1 base from V and 6 bases from J, with 10 bases in between. Germline CDR1 reads LGHDT; CDR2 reads YNNKEL (reference sequence). This CDR3 spans 14 amino acids. The DNA of the CDR3 is TGTGCCAGCAGCCAAGGGGGCGGGGGTCAGCCCCAGCATTTT. Protein product: CASSQGGGGQPQHF.

This chain links TRBV19 with TRBJ2-7; D possibly corresponds to TRBD1 (6 bases). This CDR3 has 14 amino acids. In germline, CDR1 is LNHDA, CDR2 SQIVND (reference sequence). The V and J ends lost 2 bases and 3 bases respectively, with 11 bases between them. The CDR3 region is CASSIMGTLYEQYF. The CDR3 DNA sequence: TGTGCCAGTAGTATAATGGGGACACTCTACGAGCAGTACTTC.

This rearrangement joins TRBV28 to TRBJ2-7, with no clear D. V shed 7 bases and J shed 5 bases, with 18 bases lying between them. The germline gives CDR1 MDHEN, CDR2 SYDVKM. The CDR3 has 14 amino acids. CDR3 nucleotides: TGTGCCAGCAAAACGCAGGTCCCGTTGCACGAGCAGTACTTC. Translation: CASKTQVPLHEQYF.

Details on this clone: The same CDR3 is also encoded by other DNA sequences in this sample. The chain uses TRBV6-5 and TRBJ1-2; 7 nucleotides match TRBD1. This CDR3 region has 12 residues. Unmatched junction bases numbered 2, after V lost 6 bases and J lost 4 bases. CDR1 and CDR2 from the germline V gene are MNHEY and SVGAGI. As DNA, the CDR3 is TGTGCCAGCAGCACAGGGGTCTATGGCTACACCTTC. Amino acids: CASSTGVYGYTF.

V usage is TRBV6-4 and J usage is TRBJ1-2; tentatively, D is TRBD1 (5 bases). This CDR3 comprises 12 residues. Germline V gives CDR1 MRHNA, CDR2 SNTAGT. Trimming left V 2 bases short and J 7 bases short, with 8 bases between. The CDR3 spells CASSDNGGGYTF. In nucleotides, the CDR3 is TGTGCCAGCAGTGACAACGGGGGTGGCTACACCTTC.

This chain uses TRBV19 with TRBJ2-4, with a tentative D call TRBD2 (6 bases). CDR1 and CDR2 from the germline V gene are LNHDA and SQIVND (reference sequence). The CDR3 runs to 16 residues. Trimming left V 2 bases short and J 3 bases short, with 14 bases between. CDR3 DNA: TGTGCCAGTAGTATAAGGAGGGAGTGGGACAAAAACATTCAGTACTTC. Its protein product is CASSIRREWDKNIQYF.

The gene calls are TRBV27 and TRBJ1-1; D is possibly TRBD1 (6 bases). This CDR3 comprises 19 residues. Deletions cut 3 bases from V and 0 bases from J, with 23 bases between. Germline V CDR1 and CDR2: MNHEY, SMNVEV (reference sequence). CDR3: CASSFHKQGKSKVNTEAFF. The CDR3 bases are TGTGCCAGCAGTTTCCATAAACAGGGAAAGTCGAAGGTGAACACTGAAGCTTTCTTT.

This clone has more than one count but fewer than ten. The V gene is TRBV12-3 or TRBV12-4, the J gene TRBJ1-2; no definite D call. The CDR3 runs to 12 residues. The V gene lost 7 bases and the J gene lost 8 bases, with 14 bases spanning the gap. Written as DNA, the CDR3 is TGTGCCAGCACCCCCCGCGCGGGAGGCTACACCTTC. It encodes CASTPRAGGYTF.

This chain links TRBV4-1 with TRBJ2-2; 9 nucleotides match TRBD2. Trimming removed 2 bases from V and 3 bases from J; junction bases left unmatched: 4. The CDR3 contains 16 residues. Germline CDR1 MGHRA, CDR2 YSYEKL. This chain's CDR3 is CASSQLAGADTGELFF. CDR3 DNA sequence: TGCGCCAGCAGCCAATTAGCGGGGGCGGACACCGGGGAGCTGTTTTTT.

CDR3 sequence (DNA): TGTGCCAGCAGCTTTTTAGGGGGCACTGAAGCTTTCTTT. It yields the protein CASSFLGGTEAFF. The chain employs TRBV13 and TRBJ1-1; a possible D gene is TRBD1 (6 bases). Trimming took off 3 bases at V and 4 bases at J, with 9 bases between the two ends. The length of the CDR3 is 13 residues. Germline values: CDR1 PRHDT, CDR2 FYEKMQ (reference sequence).

The chain uses TRBV19 and TRBJ2-2; the D is unclear. CDR3 length equals 18 residues. Trimming left V 0 bases short and J 6 bases short, with 20 bases between. Germline CDR1 reads LNHDA; CDR2 reads SQIVND (reference sequence). CDR3: CASSIDKLGRSRSGELFF. CDR3 sequence (DNA): TGTGCCAGTAGTATAGATAAGTTGGGCAGGTCACGGTCCGGGGAGCTGTTTTTT.

This sequence joins TRBV10-3 and TRBJ2-7, with 8 bases lining up with TRBD1. Looked up from germline, CDR1 is ENHRY and CDR2 is SYGVKD. V trimming: 5 bases; J trimming: 4 bases; junction bases outside the gene matches: 4. The CDR3 runs to 13 residues. CDR3 residues: CAISPGTGYEQYF. The CDR3 DNA sequence: TGTGCCATCAGTCCAGGGACAGGATACGAGCAGTACTTC.

The rearrangement joins TRBV29-1 to TRBJ1-2; D gene ambiguous. V was clipped by 4 bases and J by 2 bases, with 8 bases between them. The CDR3 sequence is 12 residues long. Germline V lookup: CDR1 SQVTM, CDR2 ANQGSEA. CDR3 sequence reads: CSVAVANYGYTF. CDR3 coding DNA: TGCAGCGTTGCGGTCGCAAACTATGGCTACACCTTC.

This clone was recorded only once. This chain joins TRBV19 and TRBJ1-6, with TRBD1 as a possible D gene (5 bases). Between the trimmed V and J ends, which lost 3 bases and 10 bases, there was a span of 10 bases. The CDR3 contains 13 residues. Germline CDR1 is LNHDA and CDR2 is SQIVND (reference sequence). CDR3 sequence reads: CASSIRAGSPLHF. The CDR3 nucleotides are TGTGCCAGTAGTATTCGGGCAGGGTCACCCCTCCACTTT.

This rearrangement joins TRBV25-1 to TRBJ1-1; 7 bases line up with TRBD1. The CDR3 has 15 residues. Germline V gives CDR1 MGHDK, CDR2 SYGVNS. Unmatched junction bases numbered 10, after V lost 3 bases and J lost 6 bases. The CDR3 spells CASSDTTGDLAEAFF. Here the CDR3 DNA reads TGTGCCAGCAGTGACACCACAGGGGATCTCGCTGAAGCTTTCTTT. Full variable domain (remainder filled in from reference TRBV25-1 and TRBJ1-1): EADIYQTPRYLVIGTGKKITLECSQTMGHDKMYWYQQDPGMELHLIHYSYGVNSTEKGDLSSESTVSRIRTEHFPLTLESARPSHTSQYLCASSDTTGDLAEAFFGQGTRLTVV.

This chain uses TRBV7-2 with TRBJ1-4, with no clear D. Trimming removed 6 bases at V and 3 bases at J, with 8 bases between. This CDR3 is built from 13 residues. The V gene's germline CDR1 is SGHTA and CDR2 FQGNSA. The CDR3 bases are TGTGCCAGCAGGCTACCCTCTAATGAAAAACTGTTTTTT. Its translation is CASRLPSNEKLFF.

This chain connects TRBV4-2 to TRBJ1-4, with a tentative D call TRBD1 (6 bases). V was cut by 6 bases and J by 8 bases, with 16 bases left in between. CDR3 length: 14 residues. The germline gives CDR1 LGHNA, CDR2 YNFKEQ. The CDR3 reads CASSIHRTEEKLFF. CDR3 bases: TGTGCCAGCAGTATCCACAGGACAGAAGAAAAACTGTTTTTT.

V gene TRBV5-1 combines with J gene TRBJ2-5, with D possibly TRBD1 on 5 matching bases. The V gene's germline CDR1 is SGHRS and CDR2 YFSETQ. V lost 0 bases to trimming and J lost 5 bases, with 8 bases between them. CDR3 length: 13 residues. The CDR3 protein is CASSLEAGETQYF. For the CDR3, the DNA is TGCGCCAGCAGCTTGGAGGCAGGGGAGACCCAGTACTTC. Combining the CDR3 with reference TRBV5-1 and TRBJ2-5 gives the whole variable domain KAGVTQTPRYLIKTRGQQVTLSCSPISGHRSVSWYQQTPGQGLQFLFEYFSETQRNKGNFPGRFSGRQFSNSRSEMNVSTLELGDSALYLCASSLEAGETQYFGPGTRLLVL.

This clone was seen just once. The chain uses TRBV14 and TRBJ2-5; D is unresolved. Germline CDR1 is SGHDN and CDR2 is FVKESK. The CDR3 has 14 residues. The V and J ends lost 0 bases and 2 bases respectively, with 7 bases between them. CDR3 in DNA: TGTGCCAGCAGCCAAGATAGCACTCAAGAGACCCAGTACTTC. Translating it yields CASSQDSTQETQYF.

The rearrangement joins TRBV27 to TRBJ1-1, with D possibly matching TRBD1 (6 bases). With 0 bases removed from V and 4 bases from J, the gap between germline ends came to 12 bases. CDR3 length: 15 amino acids. Germline V gene lookup returns CDR1 MNHEY and CDR2 SMNVEV (reference sequence). DNA of the CDR3: TGTGCCAGCAGTTTATCGGGAGGGGGAGGCACTGAAGCTTTCTTT. Its translation is CASSLSGGGGTEAFF.

The chain carries TRBV25-1 and TRBJ2-2; the match to TRBD1 covers 11 bases. The CDR3 has 14 amino acids. After removal of 6 bases from V and 4 bases from J, the junction contained 1 base not matched to a gene. Germline V gene data show CDR1 as MGHDK and CDR2 as SYGVNS. CDR3 residues: CASRGQGGTGELFF. In DNA, the CDR3 is TGTGCCAGCAGGGGACAGGGGGGCACCGGGGAGCTGTTTTTT.

The chain employs TRBV6-5 and TRBJ1-5, with D perhaps matching TRBD1 (5 bases). The CDR3 runs to 12 residues. Germline CDR1 and CDR2: MNHEY and SVGAGI. V dropped 8 bases and J dropped 7 bases, with 12 bases sitting between them. CDR3 DNA sequence: TGTGCCAGCTGGGGGGGATCCCAGCCCCAGCATTTT. It codes for CASWGGSQPQHF.

The genes are TRBV11-2 and TRBJ1-2, with D possibly matching TRBD1 (6 bases). Germline V gene lookup returns CDR1 SGHAT and CDR2 FQNNGV. Trimming took 5 bases from V and 0 from J, leaving 10 bases between them. There are 14 residues in the CDR3. CDR3 sequence reads: CASSPDRTNYGYTF. For the CDR3, the DNA is TGTGCCAGCAGCCCAGACAGGACTAACTATGGCTACACCTTC.